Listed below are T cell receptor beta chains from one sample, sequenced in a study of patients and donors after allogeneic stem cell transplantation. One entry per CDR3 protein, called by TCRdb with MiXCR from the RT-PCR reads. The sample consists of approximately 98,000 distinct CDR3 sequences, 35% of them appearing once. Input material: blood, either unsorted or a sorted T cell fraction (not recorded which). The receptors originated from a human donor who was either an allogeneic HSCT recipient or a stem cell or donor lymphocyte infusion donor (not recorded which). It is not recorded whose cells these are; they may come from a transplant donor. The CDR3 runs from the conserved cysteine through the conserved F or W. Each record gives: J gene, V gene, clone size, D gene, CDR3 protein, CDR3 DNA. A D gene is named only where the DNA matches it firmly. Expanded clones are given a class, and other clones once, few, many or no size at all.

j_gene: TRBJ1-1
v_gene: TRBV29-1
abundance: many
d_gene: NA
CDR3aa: CSVPPRGSNTEAFF
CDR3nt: TGCAGCGTTCCGCCAAGGGGCTCTAACACTGAAGCTTTCTTT

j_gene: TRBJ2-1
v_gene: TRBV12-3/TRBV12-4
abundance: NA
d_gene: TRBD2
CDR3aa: CASSPLAGENEQFF
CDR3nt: TGTGCCAGCTCACCACTAGCGGGAGAGAATGAGCAGTTCTTC

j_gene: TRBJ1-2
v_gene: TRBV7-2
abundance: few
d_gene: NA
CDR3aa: CASSMSGAKGYTF
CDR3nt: TGTGCCAGCAGCATGTCCGGCGCAAAAGGCTACACCTTC

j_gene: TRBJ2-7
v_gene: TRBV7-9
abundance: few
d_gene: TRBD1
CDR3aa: CASSSSGTGNHEQYF
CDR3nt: TGTGCCAGCAGCTCATCCGGGACAGGGAATCACGAGCAGTACTTC

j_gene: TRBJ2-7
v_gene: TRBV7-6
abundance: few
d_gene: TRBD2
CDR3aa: CASSPQTSGLYEQYF
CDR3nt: TGTGCCAGCAGCCCGCAGACTAGCGGGCTCTACGAGCAGTACTTC

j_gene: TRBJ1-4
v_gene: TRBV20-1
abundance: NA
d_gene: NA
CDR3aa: CSARTAPINEKLFF
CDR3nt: TGCAGTGCTAGAACAGCCCCTATTAATGAAAAACTGTTTTTT

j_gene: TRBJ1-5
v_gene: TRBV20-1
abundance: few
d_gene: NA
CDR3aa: CSASRRGNNQPQHF
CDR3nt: TGCAGTGCTAGCCGTAGGGGGAACAATCAGCCCCAGCATTTT

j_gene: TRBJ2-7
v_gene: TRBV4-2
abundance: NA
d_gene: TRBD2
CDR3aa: CASSQGPLAGVSEQYF
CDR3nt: TGTGCCAGCAGCCAAGGACCGTTAGCGGGAGTAAGCGAGCAGTACTTC

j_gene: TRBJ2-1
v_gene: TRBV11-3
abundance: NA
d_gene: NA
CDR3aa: CASSRRGAGEQFF
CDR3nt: TGTGCCAGCAGCCGTAGAGGGGCGGGTGAGCAGTTCTTC

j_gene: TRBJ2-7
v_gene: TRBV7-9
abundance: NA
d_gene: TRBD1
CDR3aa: CASSLRLGDSYEQYF
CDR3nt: TGTGCCAGCAGCTTAAGGCTAGGGGACAGCTACGAGCAGTACTTC